These 28 T cell receptor beta chains were sequenced from one sample in a study of T cell changes during pregnancy in multiple sclerosis. Profiled with immunoSEQ multiplex PCR; TCRdb holds only in-frame clones, not every one. The repertoire holds about 80,000 clones, with about 94% as singletons. The sample consisted of peripheral blood, taken in the third trimester of pregnancy. Receptor source: a female donor with multiple sclerosis, enrolled in a pregnancy study.

V is TRBV19 and J is TRBJ1-4; D gene uncertain. Germline CDR1 LNHDA, CDR2 SQIVND (reference sequence). This CDR3 contains 14 residues. V lost 5 bases and J 5 bases, leaving 12 bases between the germline ends. The CDR3 sequence is CASSPNSLNEKLFF. CDR3 nucleotides: TGTGCCAGTAGTCCGAACAGTTTAAATGAAAAACTGTTTTTT.

This chain joins TRBV11-2 and TRBJ1-1, with D uncertain. Germline V gene data show CDR1 as SGHAT and CDR2 as FQNNGV. The CDR3 covers 12 residues. Trimming removed 1 base from V and 6 bases from J, with 6 bases in between. The CDR3 DNA is TGTGCCAGCAGCTTAGGGAGGGCTGAAGCTTTCTTT. Amino acids: CASSLGRAEAFF.

The V call is TRBV6-1, the J call TRBJ2-5, with TRBD2 identical over 7 bases. V lost 3 bases and J lost 2; bases outside the gene matches: 9. Germline assignment: CDR1 MNHNS and CDR2 SASEGT. The CDR3 covers 16 residues. The chain's CDR3 is CASSDGLAVLQETQYF. The CDR3 coding sequence is TGTGCCAGCAGTGACGGGCTAGCGGTGCTTCAAGAGACCCAGTACTTC.

The V call is TRBV19, the J call TRBJ1-5; D may be TRBD1 (5 bases). Germline loops: CDR1 LNHDA, CDR2 SQIVND (reference sequence). Trimming removed 2 bases at V and 1 base at J, with 9 bases between. This CDR3 is 15 amino acids long. The CDR3 loop is CASSITGGSNQPQHF. For the CDR3, the DNA is TGTGCCAGTAGTATAACCGGGGGGAGCAATCAGCCCCAGCATTTT.

V gene TRBV5-1 combines with J gene TRBJ1-4, with 11 nucleotides matching TRBD1. V trimming: 0 bases; J trimming: 8 bases; junction bases outside the gene matches: 6. Germline CDR1 and CDR2: SGHRS and YFSETQ. The CDR3 is 16 amino acids. CDR3 nucleotides: TGCGCCAGCAGCTTGGCGGACAGGGGGCCGGGAGAAAAACTGTTTTTT. Its translation: CASSLADRGPGEKLFF.

V gene TRBV6-6 combines with J gene TRBJ1-2; 8 bases are shared with TRBD1. V shed 2 bases and J 8 bases; nucleotides not matched to a gene: 10. Looked up from germline, CDR1 is MNHNY and CDR2 is SVGAGI (reference sequence). CDR3 length: 15 amino acids. CDR3 nucleotide sequence: TGTGCCAGCAGTTACCCACCCAGGACAGGGAACGGCTACACCTTC. Encoded protein: CASSYPPRTGNGYTF.

The chain has TRBV6-1 and TRBJ1-2; TRBD1 matches at 8 bases. The CDR3 contains 15 residues. Germline CDR1 and CDR2: MNHNS and SASEGT. J was trimmed by 5 bases and V by 6 bases; bases with no gene match: 11. This CDR3 reads CASRDEGQGAYGYTF. The CDR3 coding sequence is TGTGCCAGCAGGGATGAGGGGCAGGGGGCTTATGGCTACACCTTC.

This clone was detected once. J is TRBJ2-4 and V is TRBV2, with TRBD1 matching over 7 bases. The CDR3 extends over 18 amino acids. Germline CDR1 is SNHLY and CDR2 is FYNNEI. The J segment lost 3 bases and the V segment lost 3 bases, leaving 14 bases of the junction unmatched. CDR3 nucleotide sequence: TGTGCCAGCAGTGACACAGGGGTCATCTTCAGTGGCAAAAACATTCAGTACTTC. Residues: CASSDTGVIFSGKNIQYF. Based on the CDR3 plus reference TRBV2 and TRBJ2-4, the full variable domain is EPEVTQTPSHQVTQMGQEVILRCVPISNHLYFYWYRQILGQKVEFLVSFYNNEISEKSEIFDDQFSVERPDGSNFTLKIRSTKLEDSAMYFCASSDTGVIFSGKNIQYFGAGTRLSVL.

The chain carries TRBV9 and TRBJ1-2; 9 bases align to TRBD1. The V and J ends lost 0 bases and 4 bases, in that order; junction bases with no gene match: 4. The CDR3 length is 15 residues. The V gene's germline CDR1 is SGDLS and CDR2 YYNGEE. Written as DNA, the CDR3 is TGTGCCAGCAGCGTAGAGGGGACAGGGAGCTATGGCTACACCTTC. Residues: CASSVEGTGSYGYTF.

This sequence joins TRBV13 and TRBJ1-1; D is unresolved. This CDR3 is built from 15 residues. Germline V lookup: CDR1 PRHDT, CDR2 FYEKMQ (reference sequence). V was shortened by 3 bases and J by 3 bases, with 14 bases between the two germline ends. CDR3 coding DNA: TGTGCCAGCAGCTTTTCAGCCGAGGCGGACACTGAAGCTTTCTTT. This codes for CASSFSAEADTEAFF.

The chain employs TRBV7-8 and TRBJ1-3; perhaps TRBD1 as D (5 bases). CDR1 is SGHVS and CDR2 is FQNEAQ in the germline V gene. The length of the CDR3 is 14 residues. V was shortened by 1 base and J by 3 bases, with 7 bases between the two germline ends. This chain's CDR3 is CASSLVTDGNTIYF. CDR3 in DNA: TGTGCCAGCAGCTTAGTGACAGATGGAAACACCATATATTTT. Full variable domain (outside the CDR3, taken from reference TRBV7-8 and TRBJ1-3): GAGVSQSPRYKVAKRGQDVALRCDPISGHVSLFWYQQALGQGPEFLTYFQNEAQLDKSGLPSDRFFAERPEGSVSTLKIQRTQQEDSAVYLCASSLVTDGNTIYFGEGSWLTVV.

The chain couples TRBV7-2 to TRBJ2-1; a weak D match, TRBD1 (5 bases). The CDR3 extends over 15 amino acids. From germline, CDR1 is SGHTA and CDR2 FQGNSA. V was cut by 1 base and J by 4 bases, with 11 bases left in between. For the CDR3, the DNA is TGTGCCAGCAGCTTAGAGGGGTTGGGGTACAATGAGCAGTTCTTC. Its protein product is CASSLEGLGYNEQFF.

This chain connects TRBV7-9 to TRBJ1-2; D gene uncertain. This CDR3 contains 12 residues. The V gene lost 4 bases and the J gene lost 8 bases, with 11 bases spanning the gap. Germline V lookup: CDR1 SEHNR, CDR2 FQNEAQ (reference sequence). The CDR3 loop reads CASSSTVEGYTF. The DNA for the CDR3 is TGTGCCAGCAGCTCCACCGTGGAGGGCTACACCTTC.

This chain links TRBV30 with TRBJ1-1; TRBD1 is a possible D gene (5 bases). Germline CDR1 is GTSNPN and CDR2 is SVGIG (reference sequence). Trimming shortened V by 3 bases and J by 4 bases, and 12 bases separated the two germline ends. This CDR3 is built from 13 residues. The CDR3, as DNA: TGTGCCTGGAGGGGGCTATTGGGCACTGAAGCTTTCTTT. Protein sequence: CAWRGLLGTEAFF. Full variable domain (remainder filled in from reference TRBV30 and TRBJ1-1): SQTIHQWPATLVQPVGSPLSLECTVEGTSNPNLYWYRQAAGRGLQLLFYSVGIGQISSEVPQNLSASRPQDRQFILSSKKLLLSDSGFYLCAWRGLLGTEAFFGQGTRLTVV.

The chain is built from TRBV19 and TRBJ2-7; 12 bases are a match to TRBD1. The germline CDR1 and CDR2 sequences are LNHDA and SQIVND (reference sequence). This CDR3 has 15 amino acids. V lost 3 bases to trimming and J lost 7 bases; unmatched junction nucleotides: 7. The CDR3: CASSIKGQGAGEQYF. The CDR3 DNA is TGTGCCAGTAGTATTAAGGGACAGGGGGCTGGTGAGCAGTACTTC.

This clone was seen a single time. The V and J genes are TRBV4-1 and TRBJ2-2; TRBD1 is a possible D gene (7 bases). This CDR3 is built from 15 residues. Germline V gene lookup returns CDR1 MGHRA and CDR2 YSYEKL. With 3 bases removed from V and 4 bases from J, the gap between germline ends came to 12 bases. This CDR3 is CASSHSQGGTGELFF. Written as DNA, the CDR3 is TGCGCCAGCAGCCACTCTCAGGGGGGCACCGGGGAGCTGTTTTTT.

V and J are TRBV6-5 and TRBJ2-2; 9 nucleotides align to TRBD1. CDR3 length equals 15 residues. Germline V lookup: CDR1 MNHEY, CDR2 SVGAGI. The J segment lost 6 bases and the V segment lost 2 bases, leaving 4 bases of the junction unmatched. This CDR3 reads CASSYGQGIPGELFF. The CDR3 DNA reads as TGTGCCAGCAGTTACGGACAGGGGATCCCCGGGGAGCTGTTTTTT.

V usage is TRBV7-8 and J usage is TRBJ2-5; 11 bases line up with TRBD2. Germline V lookup: CDR1 SGHVS, CDR2 FQNEAQ. The CDR3 has 18 amino acids. The V and J ends lost 5 bases and 4 bases, in that order; junction bases with no gene match: 15. The CDR3 loop is CASSTRGLADPWLETQYF. CDR3 nucleotides: TGTGCCAGCAGCACACGGGGACTAGCGGACCCATGGTTAGAGACCCAGTACTTC.

The chain has TRBV28 and TRBJ1-2; no firm D call. This CDR3 is built from 15 residues. Germline V gene data show CDR1 as MDHEN and CDR2 as SYDVKM. Trimming cost V 6 bases and J 6 bases, with 20 bases left between them. The CDR3 DNA follows: TGTGCCAGCAGCTGGCCCTTTGGACTTACGGATGGCTACACCTTC. Amino acid sequence: CASSWPFGLTDGYTF.

The chain couples TRBV21-1 to TRBJ1-6; TRBD1 was called by the table and not checked on the DNA. TRBV21-1 is a documented pseudogene. This CDR3 region has 15 residues. In DNA form, the CDR3 reads TGTGCCAGCAGGGCCTACAGGGGGCGAAATTCACCCCTCCACTTT. It specifies CASRAYRGRNSPLHF.

The CDR3 bases are TGTGCCAGCAGTTTGGTCCCCCGTCGGGGGTACACTGAAGCTTTCTTT. Its protein is CASSLVPRRGYTEAFF. The chain combines TRBV27 with TRBJ1-1; TRBD1 is a possible D gene (5 bases). The V end was cut by 3 bases, the J end by 3 bases, with 17 bases between. Germline loops: CDR1 MNHEY, CDR2 SMNVEV (reference sequence). The CDR3 is made up of 16 amino acids.

DNA for the CDR3: TGTGCCAGCAGCCCACTCCAAGGCGGCGAGCAGTACTTC. This gives the protein CASSPLQGGEQYF. The chain combines TRBV7-9 with TRBJ2-7; D is unresolved. Deletions cut 5 bases from V and 6 bases from J, with 14 bases between. The CDR3 consists of 13 residues. Germline assignment: CDR1 SEHNR and CDR2 FQNEAQ (reference sequence).

The chain is built from TRBV9 and TRBJ1-6; D may be TRBD1 (5 bases). The CDR3 loop spans 18 amino acids. Per germline, CDR1 SGDLS and CDR2 YYNGEE. V was pared by 3 bases and J by 9 bases, with 25 bases between. DNA of the CDR3: TGTGCCAGCAGCGCCCCCGCGGGGGGGGAAGTTAGTAGTTCACCCCTCCACTTT. It yields the protein CASSAPAGGEVSSSPLHF.

The rearrangement joins TRBV11-3 to TRBJ1-5; possibly TRBD1 for D (6 bases). V was shortened by 4 bases and J by 2 bases, with 21 bases between the two germline ends. The germline V gene encodes CDR1 SGHNT and CDR2 YENEEA. This CDR3 region has 18 residues. For the CDR3, the DNA is TGTGCCAGCAGCTCATTAGCAAAGGGGGAATTGGGCAATCAGCCCCAGCATTTT. As protein: CASSSLAKGELGNQPQHF.

Worth noting for this clone: The same CDR3 arises from other DNA sequences in this sample as well. This chain links TRBV15 with TRBJ2-7; 11 positions agree with TRBD1. The germline V gene has CDR1 LNHNV and CDR2 YYDKDF (reference sequence). The length of the CDR3 is 13 residues. Trimming took 3 bases from V and 6 from J; bases not matched to a gene: 1. CDR3 in amino acids: CATSRDRGREQYF. As DNA, the CDR3 is TGTGCCACCAGCAGGGACAGGGGGCGCGAGCAGTACTTC.

The V call is TRBV9, the J call TRBJ1-1; no clear D. In germline, CDR1 is SGDLS, CDR2 YYNGEE. The CDR3 extends over 16 amino acids. Trimming removed 2 bases from V and 5 bases from J, with 19 bases in between. The CDR3 spells CASSVEVVAPETEAFF. The CDR3, as DNA: TGTGCCAGCAGCGTGGAGGTGGTGGCCCCAGAAACTGAAGCTTTCTTT. Drawing the rest from reference TRBV9 and TRBJ1-1, the complete variable domain is DSGVTQTPKHLITATGQRVTLRCSPRSGDLSVYWYQQSLDQGLQFLIQYYNGEERAKGNILERFSAQQFPDLHSELNLSSLELGDSALYFCASSVEVVAPETEAFFGQGTRLTVV.

In this sample, this clone turned up a few times. The V gene is TRBV6-5, the J gene TRBJ2-5, with D possibly matching TRBD2 (5 bases). From germline, CDR1 is MNHEY and CDR2 SVGAGI. The V and J ends lost 0 bases and 5 bases respectively, with 13 bases between them. The CDR3 loop spans 15 amino acids. For the CDR3, the DNA is TGTGCCAGCAGTTACTCGACGGGGATGGGGGAGACCCAGTACTTC. Translated: CASSYSTGMGETQYF.

This clone was seen a few times. The rearrangement joins TRBV10-3 to TRBJ1-1; 7 nucleotides match TRBD1. This CDR3 spans 14 amino acids. Trimming took 2 bases from V and 3 from J; bases not matched to a gene: 3. Germline CDR1 reads ENHRY; CDR2 reads SYGVKD. The CDR3: CAISEGGQYTEAFF. CDR3 sequence (DNA): TGTGCCATCAGTGAGGGGGGACAGTACACTGAAGCTTTCTTT.